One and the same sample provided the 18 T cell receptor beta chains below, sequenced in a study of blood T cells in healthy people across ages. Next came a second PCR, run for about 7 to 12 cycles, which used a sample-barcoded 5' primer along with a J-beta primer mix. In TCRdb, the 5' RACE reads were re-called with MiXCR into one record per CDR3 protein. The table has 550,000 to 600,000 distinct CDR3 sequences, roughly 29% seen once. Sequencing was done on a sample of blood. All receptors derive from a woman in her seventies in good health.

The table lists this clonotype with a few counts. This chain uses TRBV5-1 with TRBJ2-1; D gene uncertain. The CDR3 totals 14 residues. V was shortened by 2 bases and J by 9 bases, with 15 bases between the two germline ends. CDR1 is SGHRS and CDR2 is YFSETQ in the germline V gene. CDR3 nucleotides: TGCGCCAGCAGCTTTGGGGATGACTGGACTGAGCAGTTCTTC. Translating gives CASSFGDDWTEQFF.

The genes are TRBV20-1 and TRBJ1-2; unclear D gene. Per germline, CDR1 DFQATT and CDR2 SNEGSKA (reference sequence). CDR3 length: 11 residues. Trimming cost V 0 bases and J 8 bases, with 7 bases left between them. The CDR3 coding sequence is TGCAGTGCTAGAGATATGAGAGGCTACACCTTC. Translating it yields CSARDMRGYTF.

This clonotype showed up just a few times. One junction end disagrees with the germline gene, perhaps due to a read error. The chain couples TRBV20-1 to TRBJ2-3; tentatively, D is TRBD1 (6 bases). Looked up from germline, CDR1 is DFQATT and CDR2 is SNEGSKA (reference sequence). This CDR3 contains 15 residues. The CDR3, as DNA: TGCAGTGCTCGGGGCAGGGGATCGTTCACAGATACGCAGTCTTTT. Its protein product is CSARGRGSFTDTQSF.

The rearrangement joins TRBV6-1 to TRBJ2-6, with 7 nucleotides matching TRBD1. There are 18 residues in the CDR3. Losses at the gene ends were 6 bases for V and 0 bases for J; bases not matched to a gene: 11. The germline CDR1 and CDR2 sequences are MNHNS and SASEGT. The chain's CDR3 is CASSIGGGTHSGANVLTF. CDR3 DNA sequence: TGTGCCAGCAGCATAGGGGGCGGAACCCACTCTGGGGCCAACGTCCTGACTTTC.

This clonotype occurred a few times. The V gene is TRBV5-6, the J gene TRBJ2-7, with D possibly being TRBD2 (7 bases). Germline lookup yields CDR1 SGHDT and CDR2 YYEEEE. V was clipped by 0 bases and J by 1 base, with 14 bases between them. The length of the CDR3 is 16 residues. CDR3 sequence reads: CASSLVGGGTSYEQYF. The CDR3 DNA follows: TGTGCCAGCAGCTTGGTAGGGGGAGGGACTTCCTACGAGCAGTACTTC. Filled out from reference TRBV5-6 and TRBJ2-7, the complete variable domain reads DAGVTQSPTHLIKTRGQQVTLRCSPKSGHDTVSWYQQALGQGPQFIFQYYEEEERQRGNFPDRFSGHQFPNYSSELNVNALLLGDSALYLCASSLVGGGTSYEQYFGPGTRLTVT.

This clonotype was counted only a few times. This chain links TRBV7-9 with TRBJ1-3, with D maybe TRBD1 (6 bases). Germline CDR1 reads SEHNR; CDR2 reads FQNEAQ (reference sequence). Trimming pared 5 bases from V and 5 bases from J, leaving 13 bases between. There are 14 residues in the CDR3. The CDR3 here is CASSPRTARNTIYF. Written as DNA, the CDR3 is TGTGCCAGCAGCCCCAGGACAGCCCGAAACACCATATATTTT.

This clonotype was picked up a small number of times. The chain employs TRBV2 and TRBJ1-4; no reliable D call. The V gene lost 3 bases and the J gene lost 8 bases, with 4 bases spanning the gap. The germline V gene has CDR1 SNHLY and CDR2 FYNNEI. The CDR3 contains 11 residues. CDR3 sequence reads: CASSEVEKLFF. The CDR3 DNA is TGTGCCAGCAGTGAGGTAGAAAAACTGTTTTTT.

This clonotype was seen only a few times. CDR3 sequence (DNA): TGTGCCATCAGTGAGAACTCTAACGGTGATGAGCAGTTCTTC. Amino acid sequence: CAISENSNGDEQFF. This sequence joins TRBV10-3 and TRBJ2-1; no definite D call. Germline V gives CDR1 ENHRY, CDR2 SYGVKD. V lost 2 bases to trimming and J lost 8 bases, with 13 bases between them. The CDR3 runs 14 residues.

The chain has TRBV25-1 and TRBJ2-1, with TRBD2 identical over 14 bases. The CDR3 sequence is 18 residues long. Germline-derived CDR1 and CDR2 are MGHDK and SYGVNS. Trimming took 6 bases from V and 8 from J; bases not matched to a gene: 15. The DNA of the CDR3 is TGTGCCAGCAGAGCCTTTCCGGGACTAGCGGGGGCTGAGGATGAGCAGTTCTTC. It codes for CASRAFPGLAGAEDEQFF.

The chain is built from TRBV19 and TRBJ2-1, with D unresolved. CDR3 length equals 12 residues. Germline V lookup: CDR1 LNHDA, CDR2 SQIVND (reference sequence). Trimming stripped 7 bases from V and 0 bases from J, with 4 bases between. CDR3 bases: TGTGCCAGTACCAGCTCCTACAATGAGCAGTTCTTC. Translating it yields CASTSSYNEQFF.

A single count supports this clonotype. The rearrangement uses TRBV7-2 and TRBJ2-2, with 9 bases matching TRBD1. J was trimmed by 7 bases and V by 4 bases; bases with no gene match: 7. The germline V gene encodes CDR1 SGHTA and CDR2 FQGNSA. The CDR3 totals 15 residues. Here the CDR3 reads CASSSSGTGNGELFF. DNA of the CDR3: TGTGCCAGCAGCTCCTCCGGGACAGGGAACGGGGAGCTGTTTTTT. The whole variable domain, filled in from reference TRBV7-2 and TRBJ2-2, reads GAGVSQSPSNKVTEKGKDVELRCDPISGHTALYWYRQSLGQGLEFLIYFQGNSAPDKSGLPSDRFSAERTGGSVSTLTIQRTQQEDSAVYLCASSSSGTGNGELFFGEGSRLTVL.

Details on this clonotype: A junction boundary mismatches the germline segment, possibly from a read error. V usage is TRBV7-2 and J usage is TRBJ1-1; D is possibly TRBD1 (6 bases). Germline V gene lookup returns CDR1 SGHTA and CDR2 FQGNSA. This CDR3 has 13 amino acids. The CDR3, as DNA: TGTGTCAGCAGTCAAGGGGGTAAGACTGAAGCTTTCTTT. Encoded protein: CVSSQGGKTEAFF. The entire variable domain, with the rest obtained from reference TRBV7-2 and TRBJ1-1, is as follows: GAGVSQSPSNKVTEKGKDVELRCDPISGHTALYWYRQSLGQGLEFLIYFQGNSAPDKSGLPSDRFSAERTGGSVSTLTIQRTQQEDSAVYLCVSSQGGKTEAFFGQGTRLTVV.

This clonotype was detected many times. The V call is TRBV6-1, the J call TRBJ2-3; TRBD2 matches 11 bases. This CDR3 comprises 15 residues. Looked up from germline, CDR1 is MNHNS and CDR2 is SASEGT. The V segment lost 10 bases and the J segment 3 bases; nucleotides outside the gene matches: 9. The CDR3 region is CANGVSGGATDTQYF. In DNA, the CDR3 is TGTGCCAATGGGGTTAGCGGGGGGGCAACAGATACGCAGTATTTT.

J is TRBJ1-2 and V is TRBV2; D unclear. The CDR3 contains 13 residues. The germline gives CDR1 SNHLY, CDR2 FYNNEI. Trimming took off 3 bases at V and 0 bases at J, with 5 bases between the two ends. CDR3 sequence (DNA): TGTGCCAGCAGTGATTCGGCTAACTATGGCTACACCTTC. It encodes CASSDSANYGYTF. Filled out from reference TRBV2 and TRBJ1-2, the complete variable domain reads EPEVTQTPSHQVTQMGQEVILRCVPISNHLYFYWYRQILGQKVEFLVSFYNNEISEKSEIFDDQFSVERPDGSNFTLKIRSTKLEDSAMYFCASSDSANYGYTFGSGTRLTVV.

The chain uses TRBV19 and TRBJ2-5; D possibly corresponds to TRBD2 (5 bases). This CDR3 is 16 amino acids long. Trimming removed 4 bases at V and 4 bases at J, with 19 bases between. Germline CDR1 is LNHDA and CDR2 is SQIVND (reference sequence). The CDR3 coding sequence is TGTGCCAGTAGTAGGTGGCTAGCTGGGTCGGGAGAGACCCAGTACTTC. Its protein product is CASSRWLAGSGETQYF.

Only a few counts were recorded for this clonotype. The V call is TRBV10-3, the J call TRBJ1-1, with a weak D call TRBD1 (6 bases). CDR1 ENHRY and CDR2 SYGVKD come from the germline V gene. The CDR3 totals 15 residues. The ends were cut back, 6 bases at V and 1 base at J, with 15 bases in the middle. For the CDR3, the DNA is TGTGCCATCAGGCCCTGGGGGGCTCCGAACACTGAAGCTTTCTTT. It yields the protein CAIRPWGAPNTEAFF.

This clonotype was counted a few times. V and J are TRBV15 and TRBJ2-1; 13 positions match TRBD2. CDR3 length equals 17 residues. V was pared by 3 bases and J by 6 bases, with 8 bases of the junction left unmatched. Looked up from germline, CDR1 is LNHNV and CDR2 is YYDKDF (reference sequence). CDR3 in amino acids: CATSSRVTSGGVNEQFF. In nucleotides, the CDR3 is TGTGCCACCAGCAGCCGGGTTACTAGCGGGGGGGTCAATGAGCAGTTCTTC. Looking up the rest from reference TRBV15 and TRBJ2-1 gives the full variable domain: DAMVIQNPRYQVTQFGKPVTLSCSQTLNHNVMYWYQQKSSQAPKLLFHYYDKDFNNEADTPDNFQSRRPNTSFCFLDIRSPGLGDTAMYLCATSSRVTSGGVNEQFFGPGTRLTVL.

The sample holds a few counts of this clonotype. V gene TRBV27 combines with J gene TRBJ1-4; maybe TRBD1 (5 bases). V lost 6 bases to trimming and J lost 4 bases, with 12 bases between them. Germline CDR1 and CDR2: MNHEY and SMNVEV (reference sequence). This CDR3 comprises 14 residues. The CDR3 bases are TGTGCCAGCAGATTGACAGCATTTAATGAAAAACTGTTTTTT. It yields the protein CASRLTAFNEKLFF.